This T cell receptor beta chain came from a study of blood T cell repertoires in COVID-19. Study members were between roughly 18 and 89 years old and lived in 24 US regions. CDR3 length: 13 amino acids. The germline V and J ends were trimmed by 7 bases and 2 bases, with 11 bases remaining between them. From germline, CDR1 is LGHNA and CDR2 YSLEER. The assay was immunoSEQ multiplex PCR, and TCRdb's table has in-frame clones only and misses some. The table shows fewer than 200,000 clones, with roughly 82% occurring only once. The sequence derives from a woman in her sixties or seventies with acute COVID-19. The sample comprised PBMCs or T cells enriched from blood (not recorded which). This chain connects TRBV4-3 to TRBJ1-1; D gene unclear. The CDR3 DNA reads as TGCGCCAGCAAGGCCCAGGTTAACACTGAAGCTTTCTTT. Translated, it gives CASKAQVNTEAFF.